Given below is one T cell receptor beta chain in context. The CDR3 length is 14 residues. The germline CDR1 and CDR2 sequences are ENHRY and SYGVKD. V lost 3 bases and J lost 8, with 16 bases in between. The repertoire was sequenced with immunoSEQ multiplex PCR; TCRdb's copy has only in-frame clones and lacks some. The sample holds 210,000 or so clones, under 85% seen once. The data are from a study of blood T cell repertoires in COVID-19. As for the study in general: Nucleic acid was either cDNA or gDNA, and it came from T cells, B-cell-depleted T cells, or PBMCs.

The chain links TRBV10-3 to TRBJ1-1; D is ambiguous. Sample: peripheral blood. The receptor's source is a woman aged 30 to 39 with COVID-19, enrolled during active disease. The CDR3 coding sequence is TGTGCCATCAGTGACGGGGAACCGGCCTCCGAAGCTTTCTTT. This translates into CAISDGEPASEAFF.